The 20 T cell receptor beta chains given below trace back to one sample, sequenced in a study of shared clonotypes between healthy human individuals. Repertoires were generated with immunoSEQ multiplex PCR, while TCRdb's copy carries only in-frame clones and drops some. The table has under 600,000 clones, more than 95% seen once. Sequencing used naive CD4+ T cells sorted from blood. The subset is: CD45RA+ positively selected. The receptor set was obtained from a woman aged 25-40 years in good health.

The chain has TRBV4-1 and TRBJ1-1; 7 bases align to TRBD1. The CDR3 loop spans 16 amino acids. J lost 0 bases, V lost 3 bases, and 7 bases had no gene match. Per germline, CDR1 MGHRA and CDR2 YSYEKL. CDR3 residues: CASSHDRVRMNTEAFF. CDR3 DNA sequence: TGCGCCAGCAGCCACGACAGGGTTAGGATGAACACTGAAGCTTTCTTT.

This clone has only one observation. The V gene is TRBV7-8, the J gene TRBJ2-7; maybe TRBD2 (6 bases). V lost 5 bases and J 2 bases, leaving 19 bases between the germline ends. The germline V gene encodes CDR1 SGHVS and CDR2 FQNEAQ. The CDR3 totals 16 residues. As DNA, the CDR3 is TGTGCCAGCAGCGTAAGTGGCGGCGGGGCGACCTACGAGCAGTACTTC. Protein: CASSVSGGGATYEQYF.

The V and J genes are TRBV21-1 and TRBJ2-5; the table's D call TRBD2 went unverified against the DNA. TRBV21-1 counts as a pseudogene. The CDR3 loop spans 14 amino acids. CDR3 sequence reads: CASSNERECETQYF. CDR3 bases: TGTGCCAGCAGCAACGAGCGGGAGTGCGAGACCCAGTACTTC.

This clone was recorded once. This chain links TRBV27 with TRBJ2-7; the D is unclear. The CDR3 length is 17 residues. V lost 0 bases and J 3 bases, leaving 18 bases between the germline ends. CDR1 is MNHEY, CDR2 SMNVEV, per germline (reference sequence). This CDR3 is CASSLSSQPPFFYEQYF. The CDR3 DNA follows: TGTGCCAGCAGTTTATCGTCCCAGCCCCCGTTCTTCTACGAGCAGTACTTC.

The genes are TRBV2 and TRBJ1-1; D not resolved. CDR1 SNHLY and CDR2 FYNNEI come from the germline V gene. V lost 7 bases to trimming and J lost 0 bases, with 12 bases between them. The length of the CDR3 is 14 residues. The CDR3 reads CASTRTYLNTEAFF. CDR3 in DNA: TGTGCCAGCACCAGGACGTACTTGAACACTGAAGCTTTCTTT. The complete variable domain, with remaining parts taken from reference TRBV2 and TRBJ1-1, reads EPEVTQTPSHQVTQMGQEVILRCVPISNHLYFYWYRQILGQKVEFLVSFYNNEISEKSEIFDDQFSVERPDGSNFTLKIRSTKLEDSAMYFCASTRTYLNTEAFFGQGTRLTVV.

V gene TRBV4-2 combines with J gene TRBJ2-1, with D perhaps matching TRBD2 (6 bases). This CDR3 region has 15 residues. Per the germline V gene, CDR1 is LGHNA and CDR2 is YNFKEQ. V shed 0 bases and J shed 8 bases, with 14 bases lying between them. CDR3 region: CASSQDRAGWDEQFF. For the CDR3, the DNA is TGTGCCAGCAGCCAAGATCGGGCGGGATGGGATGAGCAGTTCTTC.

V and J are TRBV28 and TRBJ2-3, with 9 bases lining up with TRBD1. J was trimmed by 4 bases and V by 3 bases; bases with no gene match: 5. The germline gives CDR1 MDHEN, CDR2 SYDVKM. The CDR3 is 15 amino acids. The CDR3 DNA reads TGTGCCAGCAGTTTGGGACAGGGAATCCCAGATACGCAGTATTTT. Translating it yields CASSLGQGIPDTQYF.

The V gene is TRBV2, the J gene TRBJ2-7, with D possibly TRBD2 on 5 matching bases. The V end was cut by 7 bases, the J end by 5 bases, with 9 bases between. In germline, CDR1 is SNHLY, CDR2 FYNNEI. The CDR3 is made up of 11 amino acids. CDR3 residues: CASKLANEQYF. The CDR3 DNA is TGTGCCAGCAAGCTAGCTAACGAGCAGTACTTC.

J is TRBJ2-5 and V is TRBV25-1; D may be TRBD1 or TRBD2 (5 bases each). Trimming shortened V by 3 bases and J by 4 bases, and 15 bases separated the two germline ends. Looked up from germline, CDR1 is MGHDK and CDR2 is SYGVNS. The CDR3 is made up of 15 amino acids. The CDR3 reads CASSDPVGGAETQYF. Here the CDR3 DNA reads TGTGCCAGCAGTGATCCGGTTGGGGGAGCAGAGACCCAGTACTTC.

In nucleotides, the CDR3 is TGTGCCAGCACTACACTAGCGGGAGTTTCCGAGCAGTACTTC. Residues: CASTTLAGVSEQYF. The chain uses TRBV2 and TRBJ2-7; TRBD2 agrees at 11 bases. The CDR3 contains 14 residues. Germline V gives CDR1 SNHLY, CDR2 FYNNEI. Unmatched junction bases numbered 8, after V lost 7 bases and J lost 6 bases.

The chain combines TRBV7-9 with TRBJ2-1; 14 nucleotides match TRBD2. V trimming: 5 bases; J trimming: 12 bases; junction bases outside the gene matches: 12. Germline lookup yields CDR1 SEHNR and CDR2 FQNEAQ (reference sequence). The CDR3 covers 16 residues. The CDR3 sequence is CASSPSGLAGVGMQFF. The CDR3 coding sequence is TGTGCCAGCAGCCCCTCGGGACTAGCGGGAGTAGGGATGCAGTTCTTC.

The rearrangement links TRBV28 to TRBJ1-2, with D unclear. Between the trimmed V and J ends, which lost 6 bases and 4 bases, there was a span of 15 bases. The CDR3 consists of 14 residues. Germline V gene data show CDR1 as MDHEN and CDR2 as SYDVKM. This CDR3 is CASSPTGRGYGYTF. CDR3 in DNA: TGTGCCAGCAGCCCTACGGGCCGAGGCTATGGCTACACCTTC.

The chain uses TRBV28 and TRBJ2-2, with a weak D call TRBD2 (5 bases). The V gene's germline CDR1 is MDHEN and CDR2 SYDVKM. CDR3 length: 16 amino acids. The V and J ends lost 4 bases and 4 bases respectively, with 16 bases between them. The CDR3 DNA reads TGTGCCAGCAGTTCGCCCGCGGGTGAGGGCACCGGGGAGCTGTTTTTT. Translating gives CASSSPAGEGTGELFF.

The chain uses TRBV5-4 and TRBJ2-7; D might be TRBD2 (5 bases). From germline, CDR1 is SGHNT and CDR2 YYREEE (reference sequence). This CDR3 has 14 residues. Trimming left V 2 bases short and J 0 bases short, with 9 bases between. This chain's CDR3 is CASSLNGISYEQYF. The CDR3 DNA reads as TGTGCCAGCAGCTTAAACGGGATCTCCTACGAGCAGTACTTC.

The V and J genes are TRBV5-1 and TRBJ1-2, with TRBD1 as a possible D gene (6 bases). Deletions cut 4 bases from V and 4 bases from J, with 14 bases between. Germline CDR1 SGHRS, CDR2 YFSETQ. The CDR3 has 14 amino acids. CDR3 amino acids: CASSADRTIYGYTF. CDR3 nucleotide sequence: TGCGCCAGCAGCGCGGACAGAACTATCTATGGCTACACCTTC.

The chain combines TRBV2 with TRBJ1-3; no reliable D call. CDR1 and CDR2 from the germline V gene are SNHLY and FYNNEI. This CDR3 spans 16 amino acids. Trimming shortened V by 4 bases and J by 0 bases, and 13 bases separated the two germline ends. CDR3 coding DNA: TGTGCCAGCAGTGTATTGGGCATAAGCTCTGGAAACACCATATATTTT. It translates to CASSVLGISSGNTIYF.

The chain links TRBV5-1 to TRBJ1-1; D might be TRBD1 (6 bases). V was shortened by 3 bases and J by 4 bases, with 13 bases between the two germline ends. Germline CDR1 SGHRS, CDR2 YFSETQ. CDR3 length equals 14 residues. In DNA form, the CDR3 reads TGCGCCAGCAGCTCGGACGGGGGGCCCACTGAAGCTTTCTTT. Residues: CASSSDGGPTEAFF.

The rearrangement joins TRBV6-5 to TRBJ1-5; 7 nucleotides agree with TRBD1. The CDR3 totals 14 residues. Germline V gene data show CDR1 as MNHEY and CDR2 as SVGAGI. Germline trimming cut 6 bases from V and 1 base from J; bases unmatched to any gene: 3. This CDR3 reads CASSRGQSNQPQHF. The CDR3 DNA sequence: TGTGCCAGCAGCAGGGGACAGAGCAATCAGCCCCAGCATTTT.

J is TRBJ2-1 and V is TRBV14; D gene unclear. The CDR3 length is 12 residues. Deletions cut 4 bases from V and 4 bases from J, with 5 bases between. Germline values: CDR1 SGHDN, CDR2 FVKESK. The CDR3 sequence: CASSPQYNEQFF. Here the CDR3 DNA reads TGTGCCAGCAGCCCACAGTACAATGAGCAGTTCTTC.

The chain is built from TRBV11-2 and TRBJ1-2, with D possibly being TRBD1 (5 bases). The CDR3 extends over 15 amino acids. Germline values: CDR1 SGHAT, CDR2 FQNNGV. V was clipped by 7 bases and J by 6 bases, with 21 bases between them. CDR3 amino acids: CASTPSPGTEDGYTF. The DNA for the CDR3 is TGTGCCAGCACCCCTTCACCCGGGACGGAGGATGGCTACACCTTC.